This TCR beta chain was sequenced for a study of cytomegalovirus exposure and HLA in healthy donors. Primers: 60 Vbeta forward and 13 Jbeta reverse. Assay used: immunoSEQ multiplex PCR; TCRdb lists only in-frame clones, some missing. The sample has some 130,000 clones; roughly 80% are singletons. There are 15 residues in the CDR3. Germline V gives CDR1 MNHEY, CDR2 SMNVEV (reference sequence). Sequencing input: PBMCs. V and J are TRBV27 and TRBJ2-5, with 8 bases aligning to TRBD1. The J call may be incorrect, as the DNA end agrees better with TRBJ2-7. The clonotype originates from a man aged 25 to 45 in good health and CMV-seronegative. The CDR3 is CASSLLGTGMDEQYF. Written as DNA, the CDR3 is TGTGCCAGCAGTCTCCTCGGGACAGGTATGGACGAGCAGTACTTC.